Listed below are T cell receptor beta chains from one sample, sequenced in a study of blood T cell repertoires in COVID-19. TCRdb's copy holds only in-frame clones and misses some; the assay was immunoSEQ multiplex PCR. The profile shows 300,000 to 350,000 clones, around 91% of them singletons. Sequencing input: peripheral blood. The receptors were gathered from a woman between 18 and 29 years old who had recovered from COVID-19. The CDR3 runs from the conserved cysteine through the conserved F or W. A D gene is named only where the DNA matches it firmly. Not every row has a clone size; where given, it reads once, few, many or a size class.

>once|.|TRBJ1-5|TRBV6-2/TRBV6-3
TGTGCCAGCAGTTATTCGGGGTCAGAGAACAATCAGCCCCAGCATTTT
CASSYSGSENNQPQHF
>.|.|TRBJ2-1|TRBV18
TGTGCCAGCTCACCGGACCAGGGGTCCTACAATGAGCAGTTCTTC
CASSPDQGSYNEQFF
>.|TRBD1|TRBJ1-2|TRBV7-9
TGTGCCAGCAGCTTAGGAGCAGGGGGCGGCTCTAACTATGGCTACACCTTC
CASSLGAGGGSNYGYTF
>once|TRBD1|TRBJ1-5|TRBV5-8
TGTGCCAGCAGCTTGGGGGACAGGGGCCATCAGCCCCAGCATTTT
CASSLGDRGHQPQHF
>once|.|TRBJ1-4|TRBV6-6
TGTGCCAGCAGCTTCAGGTGGGAGGAAAAACTGTTTTTT
CASSFRWEEKLFF
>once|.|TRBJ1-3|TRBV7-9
TGTGCCAGCAGCTATCACGCGGACTCTGGAAACACCATATATTTT
CASSYHADSGNTIYF
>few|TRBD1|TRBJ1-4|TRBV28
TGTGCCAGCAGGACGCGGAGGGGGACAGCCAACGCAACTAATGAAAAACTGTTTTTT
CASRTRRGTANATNEKLFF
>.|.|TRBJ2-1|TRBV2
TGTGCCAGCACCTATGACAGGAACGATGAGCAGTTCTTC
CASTYDRNDEQFF
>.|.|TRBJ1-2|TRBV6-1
TGTGCCAGCAGTGAGGCACGGGACTCTGGTTGGGGCTACACCTTC
CASSEARDSGWGYTF
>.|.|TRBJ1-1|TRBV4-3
TGCGCCAGCAGTTCAGGGGTTACTGAAGCTTTCTTT
CASSSGVTEAFF
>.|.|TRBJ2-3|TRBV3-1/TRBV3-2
TGTGCCAGCAGCCAAGATTGGACAGAGGGCACAGATACGCAGTATTTT
CASSQDWTEGTDTQYF
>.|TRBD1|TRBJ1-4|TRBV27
TGTGCCAGCAGTTTCCACAGGGGAACTAATGAAAAACTGTTTTTT
CASSFHRGTNEKLFF
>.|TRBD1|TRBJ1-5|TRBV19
TGTGCCGGCAACAGGGGTAATCAGCCCCAGCATTTT
CAGNRGNQPQHF
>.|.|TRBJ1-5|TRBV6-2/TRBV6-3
TGTGCCAGCAGTCGGGACAATAGAAATAGCAATCAGCCCCAGCATTTT
CASSRDNRNSNQPQHF
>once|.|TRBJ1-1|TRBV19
TGTGCCAGCACCCACCTCACAGTAAACACTGAAGCTTTCTTT
CASTHLTVNTEAFF
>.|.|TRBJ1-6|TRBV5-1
TGCGCCAGCAGCTTGGCCGAAGGGAAATGGGGAGATGATTCACCCCTCCACTTT
CASSLAEGKWGDDSPLHF
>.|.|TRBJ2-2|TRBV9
TGTGCCAGCAGCGTAGAGTTGGGGCAGGGGTACACCGGGGAGCTGTTTTTT
CASSVELGQGYTGELFF
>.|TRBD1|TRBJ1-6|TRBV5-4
TGTGCCAGCAGCGTACAGGGGGAGGGTTATAGGGATTCACCCCTCCACTTT
CASSVQGEGYRDSPLHF
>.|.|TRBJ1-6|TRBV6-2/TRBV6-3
TGTGCCAGCAGTTACGGGGCTGAAGGATCACCCCTCCACTTT
CASSYGAEGSPLHF
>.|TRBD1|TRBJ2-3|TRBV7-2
TGTGCCAGCAGACGAGGGACAGGGAACGGTATCACAGATACGCAGTATTTT
CASRRGTGNGITDTQYF
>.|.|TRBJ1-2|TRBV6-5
TGTGCCAGCAGTTACTCCTGGGGGGACTATGGCTACACCTTC
CASSYSWGDYGYTF
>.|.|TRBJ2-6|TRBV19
TGTGCCAGTACACGCAGGAAAGAGCTTGGGGCCAACGTCCTGACTTTC
CASTRRKELGANVLTF
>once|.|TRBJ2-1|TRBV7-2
TGTGCCAGCAGCTTAGCCCGGCTAGGGGCCAATGAGCAGTTCTTC
CASSLARLGANEQFF
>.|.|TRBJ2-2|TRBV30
TGTGCCTGGAGTTTCTGGCAAGTACTAGGCACCGGGGAGCTGTTTTTT
CAWSFWQVLGTGELFF
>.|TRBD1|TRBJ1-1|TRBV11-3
TGTGCCAGCAGCAACAGGGGGAGCACTGAAGCTTTCTTT
CASSNRGSTEAFF
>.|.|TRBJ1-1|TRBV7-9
TGTGCCAGCAACCCCGGGGTGGTGGACACTGAAGCTTTCTTT
CASNPGVVDTEAFF
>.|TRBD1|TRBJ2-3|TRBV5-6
TGTGCCAGCAGCCTGTGGACAGGGGGCGCAGGGGGAACAGATACGCAGTATTTT
CASSLWTGGAGGTDTQYF
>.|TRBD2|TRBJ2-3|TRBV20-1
TGCAGTAGCGGGGACGGTAATACGCAGTATTTT
CSSGDGNTQYF
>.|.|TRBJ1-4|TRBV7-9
TGTGCCAGCAGCTTAGGACAGCTTTTTAGTGAAAAACTGTTTTTT
CASSLGQLFSEKLFF
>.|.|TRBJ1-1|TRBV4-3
TGCGCCAGCAGCCAAGATTCGGACAGCACTGAAGCTTTCTTT
CASSQDSDSTEAFF
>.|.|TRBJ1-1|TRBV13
TGTGCCAGCAGCTTATCCCAGGAAGCTTTCTTT
CASSLSQEAFF
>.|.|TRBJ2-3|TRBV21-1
TGTGCCAGCAGCAAAGGCCGGGGGCAGTATTTT
CASSKGRGQYF
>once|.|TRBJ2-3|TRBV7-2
TGTGCCAGCAGCCTAAGGGACTCCTTCAGCACAGATACGCAGTATTTT
CASSLRDSFSTDTQYF
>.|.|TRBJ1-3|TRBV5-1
TGCGCCAGCCGTGACACGTCGACAGGAAACACCATATATTTT
CASRDTSTGNTIYF
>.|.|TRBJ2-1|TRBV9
TGTGCCAGCAGCCCCGGTTTTCGGCGGGAAGGTGGCGAGCAGTTCTTC
CASSPGFRREGGEQFF
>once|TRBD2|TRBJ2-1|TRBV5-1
TGCGCCAGCAGCTTGGAACTAGCGGGGGCAAATGAGCAGTTCTTC
CASSLELAGANEQFF
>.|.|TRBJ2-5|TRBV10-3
TGTGCCATCAGTGAACAGGGTTTGGGAGAGACCCAGTACTTC
CAISEQGLGETQYF
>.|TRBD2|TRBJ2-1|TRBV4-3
TGCGCCAGCAGCTCCCTAGCGGGAGGGCCCGGTGAGCAGTTCTTC
CASSSLAGGPGEQFF
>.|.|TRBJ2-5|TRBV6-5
TGTGCCAGCAGACCTCTTAGCCCTCAAGAGACCCAGTACTTC
CASRPLSPQETQYF
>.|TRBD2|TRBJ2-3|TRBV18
TGTGCCAGCTCACCACCGATTAGCGGGAAGAGCACAGATACGCAGTATTTT
CASSPPISGKSTDTQYF
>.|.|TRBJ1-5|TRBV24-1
TGTGCCACCAGTGATCCTTCCGAGGGGGTTGGGCCCCAGCATTTT
CATSDPSEGVGPQHF